The source of this T cell receptor beta chain is a study of blood T cells in healthy people across ages. General study results and limits: In the absence of known donor CMV status, changes in expanded clonotypes were possibly confounded.

PCR was performed a second time for roughly 7 to 12 cycles using a sample-barcoded 5' primer and a J-beta primer mix. Through a template-switch adaptor with 12 random nucleotides, each cDNA molecule received a tag. In TCRdb, the 5' RACE reads were re-called with MiXCR into one record per CDR3 protein. The sample has 600,000 or so distinct CDR3 sequences, approximately 30% seen once; the top ten hold about a sixth. The table lists this clonotype with a few counts. No antigen is known for it. CDR3 length equals 16 residues. The germline CDR1 and CDR2 sequences are SGDLS and YYNGEE. The ends lost 3 bases at V and 5 bases at J; junction bases unmatched: 11.

The sequenced sample was blood. This rearrangement joins TRBV9 to TRBJ2-3; TRBD2 aligns across 8 bases. The source is a woman at least 80 years old in good health. The CDR3 nucleotides read TGTGCCAGCAGCGCTCCCAGCGGGGGAGTAGTAGATACGCAGTATTTT. It translates to CASSAPSGGVVDTQYF.